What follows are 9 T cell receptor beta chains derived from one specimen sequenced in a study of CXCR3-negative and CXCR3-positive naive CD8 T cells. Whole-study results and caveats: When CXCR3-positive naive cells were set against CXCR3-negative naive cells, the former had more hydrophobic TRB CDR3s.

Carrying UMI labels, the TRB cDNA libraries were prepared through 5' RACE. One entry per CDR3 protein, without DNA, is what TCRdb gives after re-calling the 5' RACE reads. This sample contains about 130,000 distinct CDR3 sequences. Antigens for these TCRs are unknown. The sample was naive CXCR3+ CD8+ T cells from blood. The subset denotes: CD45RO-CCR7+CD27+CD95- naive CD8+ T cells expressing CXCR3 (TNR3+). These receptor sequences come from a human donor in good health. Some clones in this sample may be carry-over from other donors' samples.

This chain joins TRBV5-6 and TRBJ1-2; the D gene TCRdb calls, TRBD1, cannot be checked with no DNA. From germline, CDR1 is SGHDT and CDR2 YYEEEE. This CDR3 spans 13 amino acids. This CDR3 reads CASSLGGPNGYTF. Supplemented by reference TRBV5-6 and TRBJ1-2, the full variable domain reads DAGVTQSPTHLIKTRGQQVTLRCSPKSGHDTVSWYQQALGQGPQFIFQYYEEEERQRGNFPDRFSGHQFPNYSSELNVNALLLGDSALYLCASSLGGPNGYTFGSGTRLTVV.

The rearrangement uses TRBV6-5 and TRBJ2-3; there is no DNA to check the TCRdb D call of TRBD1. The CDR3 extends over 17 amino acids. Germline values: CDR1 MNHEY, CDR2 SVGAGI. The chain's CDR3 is CASSIRLQGALADTQYF.

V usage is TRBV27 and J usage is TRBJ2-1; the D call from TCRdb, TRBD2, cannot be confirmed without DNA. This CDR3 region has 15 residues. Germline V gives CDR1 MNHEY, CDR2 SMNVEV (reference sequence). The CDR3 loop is CASSPQLGGGREQFF.

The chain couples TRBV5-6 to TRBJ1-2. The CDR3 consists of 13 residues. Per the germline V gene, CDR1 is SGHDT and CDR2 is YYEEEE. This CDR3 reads CASSLETNYGYTF.

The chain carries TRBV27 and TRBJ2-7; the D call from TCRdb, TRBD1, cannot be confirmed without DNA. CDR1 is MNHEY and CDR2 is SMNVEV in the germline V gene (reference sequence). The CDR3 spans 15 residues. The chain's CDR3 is CASRAGESGAYEQYF.

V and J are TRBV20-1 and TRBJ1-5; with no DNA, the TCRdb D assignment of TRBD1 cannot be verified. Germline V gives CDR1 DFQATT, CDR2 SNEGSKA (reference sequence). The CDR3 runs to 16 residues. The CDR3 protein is CSATGTGWEGNQPQHF.

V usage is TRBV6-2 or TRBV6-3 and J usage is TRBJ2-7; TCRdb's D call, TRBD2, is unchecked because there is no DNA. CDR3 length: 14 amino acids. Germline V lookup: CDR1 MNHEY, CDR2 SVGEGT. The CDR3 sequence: CASSFGEASYEQYF.

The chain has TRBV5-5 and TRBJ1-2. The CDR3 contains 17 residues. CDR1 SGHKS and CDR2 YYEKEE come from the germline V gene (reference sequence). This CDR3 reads CASSLQPDRGGPHGYTF.

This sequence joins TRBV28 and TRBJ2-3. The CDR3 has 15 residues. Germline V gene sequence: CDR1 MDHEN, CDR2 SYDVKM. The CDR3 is CASSLIASRTDTQYF.